This T cell receptor beta chain appears in the sequencing data of a study of cytomegalovirus exposure and HLA in healthy donors. This clone has a single count. Its antigen remains unknown. Unrecorded immune exposures were likely, despite nominal health at sampling. The CDR3 has 16 amino acids. Trimming removed 1 base from V and 2 bases from J, with 15 bases in between. In germline, CDR1 is MGHRA, CDR2 YSYEKL. Broader study findings: Some V segments could not be told apart, so they were left out, TRBV6-2 and TRBV6-3 among them. It was in a later analysis that TCR association rates were seen to vary by HLA locus, highest for DRB1 and lowest for HLA-C.

The PCR was carried out with 60 Vbeta primers and 13 Jbeta primers. The protocol was immunoSEQ multiplex PCR, while the TCRdb copy is restricted to in-frame clones and leaves out a portion. Here the sample spans around 260,000 clones, about 80% being singletons. Sequencing was performed on PBMCs. V usage is TRBV4-1 and J usage is TRBJ2-7; D is possibly TRBD1 (5 bases). The receptor was isolated from a girl aged 2-10 years in good health and CMV-seronegative. Here the CDR3 reads CASSQVASGPTYEQYF. The CDR3 DNA reads as TGCGCCAGCAGCCAAGTGGCTTCAGGGCCTACCTACGAGCAGTACTTC.